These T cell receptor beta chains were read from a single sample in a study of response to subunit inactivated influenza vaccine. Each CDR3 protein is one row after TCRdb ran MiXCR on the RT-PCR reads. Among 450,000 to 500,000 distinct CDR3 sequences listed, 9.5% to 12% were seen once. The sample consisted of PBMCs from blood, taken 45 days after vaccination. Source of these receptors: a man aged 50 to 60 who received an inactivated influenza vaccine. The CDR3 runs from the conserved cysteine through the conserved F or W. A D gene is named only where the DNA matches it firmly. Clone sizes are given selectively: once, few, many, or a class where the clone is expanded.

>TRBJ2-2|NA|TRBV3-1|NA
TGTGCCAGCAGCCAAGTTAAGCGCGGGGAGCTGTTTTTT
CASSQVKRGELFF
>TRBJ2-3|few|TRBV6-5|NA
TGTGCCAGCAAGACCACAGATACGCAGTATTTT
CASKTTDTQYF
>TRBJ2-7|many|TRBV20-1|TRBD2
TGCAGTGCTGGCCTGGGAGGGACCCTCTACGAGCAGTACTTC
CSAGLGGTLYEQYF
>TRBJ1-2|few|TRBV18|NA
TGTGCCAGCTCACCGAGCGGCAGGGTGGATTATGGCTACACCTTC
CASSPSGRVDYGYTF
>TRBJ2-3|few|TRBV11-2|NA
TGTGCCAGCAGCTTACGTAGGGCCAGCACAGATACGCAGTATTTT
CASSLRRASTDTQYF
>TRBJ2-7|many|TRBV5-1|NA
TGTGCCAGTAGCACTACCGGGAGCTACGAGCAGTACTTC
CASSTTGSYEQYF
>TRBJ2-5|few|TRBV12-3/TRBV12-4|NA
TGTGCCAGCAGTTTAGGGCCTATCGGGGTTGGGGAGACCCAGTACTTC
CASSLGPIGVGETQYF
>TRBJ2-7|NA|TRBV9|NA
TGTGCCAGCAGCCCCCAGGCGTTCACAAGCTCCTACGAGCAGTACTTC
CASSPQAFTSSYEQYF
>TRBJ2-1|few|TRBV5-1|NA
TGCGCCAGCAGCCCTGTTGCAGGGAGTGTGTATGAGCAGTTCTTC
CASSPVAGSVYEQFF
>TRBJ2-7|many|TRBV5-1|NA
TGCGCCAGCAGCTTGACCCAAACCTACGAGCAGTACTTC
CASSLTQTYEQYF
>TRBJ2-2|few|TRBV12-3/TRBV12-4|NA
TGTGCCAGCACCTCTACAGGGAACACCGGGGAGCTGTTTTTT
CASTSTGNTGELFF
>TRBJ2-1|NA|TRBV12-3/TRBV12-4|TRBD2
TGTGCCAGCAGTTTAATTACGACTAGCCCAAATCGGAATGAGCAGTTCTTC
CASSLITTSPNRNEQFF
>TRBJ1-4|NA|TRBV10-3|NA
TGTGCCATCAGTTCCCCGGGGAAAAAACTGTTTTTT
CAISSPGKKLFF
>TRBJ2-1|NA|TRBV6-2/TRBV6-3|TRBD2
TGTGCCAGCAGTGTCCGGGGGACTAGCGGCATCTCCTCCTACAATGAGCAGTTCTTC
CASSVRGTSGISSYNEQFF